One and the same sample provided the 17 T cell receptor beta chains below, sequenced in a study of T cells in Graves' hyperthyroidism and ophthalmopathy. The investigators amplified TCR beta CDR3 regions from RNA transcripts. With the HTBI primer set, the TCR CDR3 went through a first round of RT-PCR. One entry per CDR3 protein results from TCRdb running MiXCR on the multiplex PCR reads. The table lists hundreds of thousands of distinct CDR3 sequences, just under 45% of them singletons, with more than 7% in the top ten. Material for sequencing was peripheral blood or thyroid tissue (not recorded which). Receptor source: an adult man with Graves' disease, either hyperthyroidism or ophthalmopathy (not recorded which).

A few counts support this clonotype. The junction shows a germline mismatch at one end, possibly a read error. The genes are TRBV19 and TRBJ2-7; D gene ambiguous. CDR1 is LNHDA and CDR2 is SQIVND in the germline V gene (reference sequence). The CDR3 is 14 residues long. Here the CDR3 reads CANSIGPNLYEQYF. The CDR3 DNA sequence: TGTGCCAATAGTATAGGTCCGAACCTGTACGAGCAGTACTTC.

This clonotype was counted between two and nine times. The chain joins TRBV20-1 to TRBJ2-7, with TRBD2 matching over 8 bases. The CDR3 runs 15 residues. V lost 0 bases and J lost 3; bases outside the gene matches: 7. Germline CDR1 reads DFQATT; CDR2 reads SNEGSKA (reference sequence). CDR3 loop: CSARDPSGSNYEQYF. CDR3 bases: TGCAGTGCTAGAGATCCAAGCGGGAGCAACTACGAGCAGTACTTC.

This clonotype was detected ten times or more. This chain joins TRBV29-1 and TRBJ1-3; D call uncertain. Per germline, CDR1 SQVTM and CDR2 ANQGSEA. This CDR3 is built from 14 residues. Trimming took 2 bases from V and 0 from J, leaving 8 bases between them. The chain's CDR3 is CSVEQAVSGNTIYF. CDR3 nucleotides: TGCAGCGTTGAACAGGCAGTCTCTGGAAACACCATATATTTT. The whole variable domain, filled in from reference TRBV29-1 and TRBJ1-3, reads SAVISQKPSRDICQRGTSLTIQCQVDSQVTMMFWYRQQPGQSLTLIATANQGSEATYESGFVIDKFPISRPNLTFSTLTVSNMSPEDSSIYLCSVEQAVSGNTIYFGEGSWLTVV.

The J gene is TRBJ1-2, the V gene TRBV20-1, with 9 bases that match TRBD1. Per germline, CDR1 DFQATT and CDR2 SNEGSKA (reference sequence). This CDR3 comprises 18 residues. Trimming at V came to 5 bases and at J to 0 bases, leaving 16 bases not matched to a gene. Here the CDR3 reads CSAGRMTGGAGANYGYTF. CDR3 in DNA: TGCAGTGCTGGAAGGATGACAGGGGGGGCTGGAGCTAACTATGGCTACACCTTC.

A few counts support this clonotype. V and J are TRBV12-3 or TRBV12-4 and TRBJ1-1; TRBD1 is a possible D gene (5 bases). The CDR3 length is 16 residues. Deletions cut 2 bases from V and 5 bases from J, with 18 bases between. The CDR3 DNA reads TGTGCCAGCAGTTTAAGCAGGGTGGTGAAAGGGACTGAAGCTTTCTTT. Residues: CASSLSRVVKGTEAFF.

This clonotype was counted a few times. The chain combines TRBV19 with TRBJ2-5, with D uncertain. The CDR3 covers 17 residues. V dropped 1 base and J dropped 0 bases, with 15 bases sitting between them. Germline V gives CDR1 LNHDA, CDR2 SQIVND (reference sequence). In DNA form, the CDR3 reads TGTGCCAGTAGTATAGTTTCGACAACCAGTAACCAAGAGACCCAGTACTTC. It yields the protein CASSIVSTTSNQETQYF.

This clonotype was detected many times. This chain joins TRBV2 and TRBJ1-1; TRBD1 is a possible D gene (6 bases). This CDR3 spans 13 amino acids. V lost 8 bases, J lost 1 base, and 11 bases lay in between. Germline V lookup: CDR1 SNHLY, CDR2 FYNNEI. This CDR3 reads CASVIQGNTEAFF. In DNA, the CDR3 is TGTGCCAGCGTAATACAGGGGAACACTGAAGCTTTCTTT.

The chain joins TRBV7-2 to TRBJ1-2, with D perhaps TRBD1 (5 bases). The CDR3 sequence is 15 residues long. The germline CDR1 and CDR2 sequences are SGHTA and FQGNSA. Trimming cost V 5 bases and J 3 bases, with 16 bases left between them. The CDR3 region is CASSQVMGDYYGYTF. The CDR3 DNA reads as TGTGCCAGCAGCCAAGTGATGGGGGACTACTATGGCTACACCTTC.

This clonotype was recorded many times. The CDR3 bases are TGTGCCACCAGCAGAGGTGGTACCTCCTCCTACGAGCAGTACTTC. Encoded protein: CATSRGGTSSYEQYF. The rearrangement uses TRBV15 and TRBJ2-7; D uncertain. Germline V gene sequence: CDR1 LNHNV, CDR2 YYDKDF (reference sequence). The CDR3 is 15 amino acids. Deletions cut 1 base from V and 0 bases from J, with 10 bases between. The full variable domain, rest sourced from reference TRBV15 and TRBJ2-7, is DAMVIQNPRYQVTQFGKPVTLSCSQTLNHNVMYWYQQKSSQAPKLLFHYYDKDFNNEADTPDNFQSRRPNTSFCFLDIRSPGLGDTAMYLCATSRGGTSSYEQYFGPGTRLTVT.

This clonotype has more than one count but fewer than ten. CDR3 DNA sequence: TGTGCTAGTGGTCCAGGGGACAGGGAGATGCCTGCCTACACCTTC. Its translation is CASGPGDREMPAYTF. The rearrangement joins TRBV12-3 or TRBV12-4 to TRBJ1-2; 9 bases map to TRBD1. There are 15 residues in the CDR3.

V gene TRBV10-2 combines with J gene TRBJ1-1, with 9 bases aligning to TRBD1. J was trimmed by 8 bases and V by 10 bases; bases with no gene match: 5. There are 11 residues in the CDR3. Germline V gene lookup returns CDR1 WSHSY and CDR2 SAAADI. CDR3 residues: CATQQGAEAFF. The CDR3 DNA reads as TGCGCCACCCAACAGGGGGCAGAAGCTTTCTTT.

The rearrangement links TRBV20-1 to TRBJ2-5, with 12 bases that match TRBD1. The CDR3 consists of 15 residues. Germline CDR1 is DFQATT and CDR2 is SNEGSKA (reference sequence). The CDR3 DNA follows: TGCAGCGTTGAGGGACAGGGGGCGCGGGGGGAGACCCAGTACTTC. Translated, it gives CSVEGQGARGETQYF.

DNA for the CDR3: TGCAGCGTGGACGGGACAGGGTACGAGCAGTACTTC. Amino acids: CSVDGTGYEQYF. This chain uses TRBV29-1 with TRBJ2-7, with 9 bases matching TRBD1. Germline CDR1 and CDR2: SQVTM and ANQGSEA. This CDR3 comprises 12 residues. Trimming removed 6 bases from V and 4 bases from J; junction bases left unmatched: 4.

This clonotype has just a few counts. The rearrangement links TRBV6-1 to TRBJ1-5; a weak D match, TRBD1 (5 bases). Between the trimmed V and J ends, which lost 7 bases and 7 bases, there was a span of 14 bases. The V gene's germline CDR1 is MNHNS and CDR2 SASEGT. The CDR3 spans 13 residues. In DNA form, the CDR3 reads TGTGCCAGCACCCAGGGCGGGGAACAGCCCCAGCATTTT. Residues: CASTQGGEQPQHF.

This clonotype appeared a single time. The chain recombines TRBV15 with TRBJ1-4; 8 bases map to TRBD1. Trimming took 3 bases from V and 4 from J; bases not matched to a gene: 7. The germline V gene has CDR1 LNHNV and CDR2 YYDKDF (reference sequence). The CDR3 extends over 16 amino acids. The CDR3 nucleotides are TGTGCCACCAGCAGTAAGGCAGGGGGCAGTAATGAAAAACTGTTTTTT. This gives the protein CATSSKAGGSNEKLFF.

The chain employs TRBV7-2 and TRBJ2-7; a weak D match, TRBD2 (6 bases). This CDR3 is built from 16 residues. V was clipped by 5 bases and J by 2 bases, with 19 bases between them. Germline values: CDR1 SGHTA, CDR2 FQGNSA. The CDR3: CASSRTWGLSAYEQYF. CDR3 nucleotide sequence: TGTGCCAGCAGCCGAACCTGGGGACTGAGCGCCTACGAGCAGTACTTC.

The rearrangement joins TRBV13 to TRBJ1-5, with D unclear. The CDR3 length is 14 residues. Germline CDR1 reads PRHDT; CDR2 reads FYEKMQ (reference sequence). V dropped 0 bases and J dropped 6 bases, with 9 bases sitting between them. The CDR3 is CASSLGLSSQPQHF. The CDR3 nucleotides read TGTGCCAGCAGCTTAGGCCTGAGTTCTCAGCCCCAGCATTTT.